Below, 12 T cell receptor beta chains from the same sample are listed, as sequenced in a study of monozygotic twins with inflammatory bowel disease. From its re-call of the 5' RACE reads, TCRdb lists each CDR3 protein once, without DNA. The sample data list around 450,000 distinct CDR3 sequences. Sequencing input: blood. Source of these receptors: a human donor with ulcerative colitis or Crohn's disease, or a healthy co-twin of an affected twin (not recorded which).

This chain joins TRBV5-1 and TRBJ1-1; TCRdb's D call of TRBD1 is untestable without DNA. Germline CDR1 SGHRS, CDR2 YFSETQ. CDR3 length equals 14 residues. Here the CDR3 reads CASSGGTGRTEAFF. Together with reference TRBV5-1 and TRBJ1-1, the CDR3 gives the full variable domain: KAGVTQTPRYLIKTRGQQVTLSCSPISGHRSVSWYQQTPGQGLQFLFEYFSETQRNKGNFPGRFSGRQFSNSRSEMNVSTLELGDSALYLCASSGGTGRTEAFFGQGTRLTVV.

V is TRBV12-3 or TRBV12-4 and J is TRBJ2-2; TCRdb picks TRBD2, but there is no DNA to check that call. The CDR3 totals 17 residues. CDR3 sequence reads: CASSLALMRENTGELFF.

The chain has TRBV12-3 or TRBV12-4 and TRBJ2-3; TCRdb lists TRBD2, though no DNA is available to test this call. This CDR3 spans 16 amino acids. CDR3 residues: CASSFEVEGFTDTQYF.

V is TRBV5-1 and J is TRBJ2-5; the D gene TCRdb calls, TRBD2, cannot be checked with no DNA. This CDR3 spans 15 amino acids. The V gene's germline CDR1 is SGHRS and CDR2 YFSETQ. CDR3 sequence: CASSADPSGQETQYF.

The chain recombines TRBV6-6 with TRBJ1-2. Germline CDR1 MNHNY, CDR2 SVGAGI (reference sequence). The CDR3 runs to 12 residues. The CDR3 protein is CASSYEPYGYTF.

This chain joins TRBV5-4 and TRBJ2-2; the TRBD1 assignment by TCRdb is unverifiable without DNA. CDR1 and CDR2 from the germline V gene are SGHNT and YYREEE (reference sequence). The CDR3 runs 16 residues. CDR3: CASSPGQPTSTGELFF. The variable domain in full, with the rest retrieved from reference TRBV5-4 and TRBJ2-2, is ETGVTQSPTHLIKTRGQQVTLRCSSQSGHNTVSWYQQALGQGPQFIFQYYREEENGRGNFPPRFSGLQFPNYSSELNVNALELDDSALYLCASSPGQPTSTGELFFGEGSRLTVL.

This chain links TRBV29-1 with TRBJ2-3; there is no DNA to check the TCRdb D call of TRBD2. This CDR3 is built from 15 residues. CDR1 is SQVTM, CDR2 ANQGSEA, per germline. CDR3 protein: CSVDRRQGGPDTQYF.

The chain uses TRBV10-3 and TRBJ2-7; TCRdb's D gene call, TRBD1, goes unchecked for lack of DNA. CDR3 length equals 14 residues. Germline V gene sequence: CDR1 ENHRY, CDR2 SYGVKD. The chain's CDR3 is CAISFGTAAGEQYF.

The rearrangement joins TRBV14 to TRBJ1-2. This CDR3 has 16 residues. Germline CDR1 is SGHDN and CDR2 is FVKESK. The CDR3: CASSQSVGIRYYGYIF.

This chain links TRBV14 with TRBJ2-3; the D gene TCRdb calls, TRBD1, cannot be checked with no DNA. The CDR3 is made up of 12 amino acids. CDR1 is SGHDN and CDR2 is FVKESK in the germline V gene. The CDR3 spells CASSPDRGTQYF.

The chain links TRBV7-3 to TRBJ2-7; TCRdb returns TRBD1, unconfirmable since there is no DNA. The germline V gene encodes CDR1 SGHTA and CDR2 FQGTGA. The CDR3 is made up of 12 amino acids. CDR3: CASSDPGYEQYF. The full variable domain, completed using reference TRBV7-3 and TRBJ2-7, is GAGVSQTPSNKVTEKGKYVELRCDPISGHTALYWYRQSLGQGPEFLIYFQGTGAADDSGLPNDRFFAVRPEGSVSTLKIQRTERGDSAVYLCASSDPGYEQYFGPGTRLTVT.

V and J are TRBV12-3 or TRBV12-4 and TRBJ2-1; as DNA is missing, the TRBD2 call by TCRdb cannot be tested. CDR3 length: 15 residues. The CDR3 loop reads CASRLGTSGVNEQFF.